This note documents a single T cell receptor beta chain sequence. What antigen it recognizes has not been identified. The record has no base qualities; no much larger clone is one base away. One collaborating source in Seattle enrolled patients during active infection and followed them longitudinally through the course of disease. Each collaborating institution followed its own protocols to collect whole blood in K2EDTA tubes. For TCRbeta analysis, collaborators shipped samples as frozen whole blood, isolated PBMCs, or DNA extracted from either of those sample types. The immunoSEQ Assay, a bias-controlled multiplex PCR, was used to amplify TCRbeta CDR3 regions from genomic DNA. The authors' analysis ran thus. Within the assay, amplification of reference gene primers was used to estimate how many nucleated cells each sample contained. To quantify the absolute abundance of each unique TCRbeta CDR3 rearrangement, sequence reads were collapsed and filtered. Productive Simpson clonality was computed per sample as the square root of Simpson's diversity index over productive rearrangements. The source is immuneACCESS, and TCRdb retained only in-frame sequences with V and J called. Part of the clones is not carried over; for the studies checked, unresolved V genes explain less than half of this, and the remainder is unexplained. That table is the source of V, J and clone size, and D and trimming were worked out from the DNA. Recorded for this sample are some 220,000 clones; 85% to 95% of them occurred a single time. The ten largest make up 0.83% of the sample.

This entry is derived from a study of blood T cell repertoires in COVID-19 (TCRdb year 2020). In terms of the full investigation: Samples covering the acute and convalescent phases of COVID-19 were provided by collaborators in the United States, Italy and Spain. Nearly every sample came with metadata listing a de-identified subject ID, COVID-19 status, age in years and sex. Deeply sampled blood TCRbeta repertoires from subjects exposed to, actively infected with, or recovered from COVID-19 were included in the dataset. Where available, HLA class I and class II types were obtained from metadata supplied by the sample provider rather than from assay-based typing. The repertoires were released in a freely available public database meant as a resource for research on the immune response to SARS-CoV-2. Samples were obtained from the ongoing ImmuneRACE study (first 160 participants) and from about 1,300 subjects provided by 6 global collaborators. The material from the prospective study consisted of cDNA or gDNA derived from T cells, B-cell-depleted T cells, or PBMCs. Here is what the overall study found, with its caveats: The quantity of clinical and demographic metadata differed by source and by participant and was supplied without curation.

V is pruned by 3 bases and J by 7 bases, leaving 12 bases of the junction without a gene match. CDR1 and CDR2, per the germline V gene, are SGHTA and FQGTGA. The cysteine opens and the phenylalanine closes a CDR3 of 16 amino acids. CDR3 DNA only is kept here, 48 bases in frame from base 1. This sequence uses TRBV7-3 and TRBJ1-5; 7 central bases correspond to TRBD1. The clonotype originates from a man aged 30 to 45 with COVID-19, enrolled during active disease. What was sequenced was peripheral blood. CDR3 loop: CASSFLTDRASQPQHF. DNA sequence: TGTGCCAGCAGCTTTCTTACCGACAGGGCCAGCCAGCCCCAGCATTTT.